This T cell receptor (beta chain) was profiled in a study of T-cell memory formation after mild COVID-19. Germline V lookup: CDR1 MGHRA, CDR2 YSYEKL. The CDR3 extends over 13 amino acids. V lost 3 bases and J 4 bases, leaving 9 bases between the germline ends. The study's findings and limits: Some clones that responded were present in memory (sampled pre-infection), which suggests cross-reactive memory joined.

It was 5'RACE with constant-segment primers that produced the TCR alpha and TCR beta cDNA libraries, which carried sample barcodes and UMIs. TCRdb reprocessed the 5' RACE reads with MiXCR, giving one entry per CDR3 protein. The table has around 500,000 distinct CDR3 sequences, roughly 20% seen once. Remarks on this clonotype: The target antigen is unknown.

This clonotype originated in an adult woman who had mild COVID-19 (a few samples of this study predate the infection). Cell type and time point are not known. What was sequenced was PBMCs or a T cell subset sorted from them (not recorded which). The chain uses TRBV4-1 and TRBJ1-1; D is uncertain. The CDR3 DNA reads as TGCGCCAGCAGCCAGGGTCTGGGCACTGAAGCTTTCTTT. This sequence encodes CASSQGLGTEAFF.